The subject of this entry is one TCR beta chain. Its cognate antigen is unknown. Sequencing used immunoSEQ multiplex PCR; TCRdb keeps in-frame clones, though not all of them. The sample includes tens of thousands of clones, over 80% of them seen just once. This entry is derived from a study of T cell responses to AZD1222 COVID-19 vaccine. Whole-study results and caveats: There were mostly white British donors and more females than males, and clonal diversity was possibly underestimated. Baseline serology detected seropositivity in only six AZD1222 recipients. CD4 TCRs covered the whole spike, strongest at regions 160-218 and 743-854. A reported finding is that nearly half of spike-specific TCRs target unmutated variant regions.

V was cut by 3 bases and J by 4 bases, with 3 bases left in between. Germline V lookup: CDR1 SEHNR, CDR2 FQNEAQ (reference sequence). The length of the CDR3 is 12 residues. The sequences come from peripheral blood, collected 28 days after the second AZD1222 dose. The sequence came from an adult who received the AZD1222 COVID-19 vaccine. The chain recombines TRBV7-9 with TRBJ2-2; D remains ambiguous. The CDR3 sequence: CASSFSTGELFF. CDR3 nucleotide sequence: TGTGCCAGCAGCTTTTCCACCGGGGAGCTGTTTTTT.